The clone carrying this TCR beta chain was counted between two and nine times. Some clones are missing from TCRdb's copy, which holds only in-frame ones; the method was immunoSEQ multiplex PCR. The sample comprises 99,000 or so clones, roughly four fifths of which are singletons, and roughly 13% rests with the top ten. The V and J ends lost 3 bases and 4 bases, in that order; junction bases with no gene match: 3. The V gene's germline CDR1 is MNHEY and CDR2 SMNVEV (reference sequence). CDR3 length: 15 residues. The entry originates in a study of control samples from healthy donors and cancer patients.

The chain is built from TRBV27 and TRBJ1-5, with 10 positions matching TRBD1. Specimen: blood. This receptor was taken from a woman between 45 and 65 years old in good health. In nucleotides, the CDR3 is TGTGCCAGCAGTTTTGGGGGACAGGGGAATCAGCCCCAGCATTTT. As protein: CASSFGGQGNQPQHF.